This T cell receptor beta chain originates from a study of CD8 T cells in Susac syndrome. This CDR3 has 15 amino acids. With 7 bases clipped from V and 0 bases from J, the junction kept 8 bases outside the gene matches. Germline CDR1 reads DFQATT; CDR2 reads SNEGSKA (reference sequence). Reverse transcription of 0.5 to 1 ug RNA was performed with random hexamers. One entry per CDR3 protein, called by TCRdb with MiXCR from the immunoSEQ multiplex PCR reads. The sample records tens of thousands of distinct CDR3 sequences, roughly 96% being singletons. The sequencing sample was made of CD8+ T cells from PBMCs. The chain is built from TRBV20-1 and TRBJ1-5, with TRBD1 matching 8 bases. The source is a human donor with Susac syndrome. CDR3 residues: CSVAGQGHSNQPQHF. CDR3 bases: TGCAGTGTCGCTGGACAGGGCCATAGCAATCAGCCCCAGCATTTT.